The 15 T cell receptor beta chains given below trace back to one sample, sequenced in a study of blood T cell repertoires in COVID-19 (dated by TCRdb to about 2020). Library preparation was by the immunoSEQ multiplex PCR assay. The immuneACCESS repertoire file appears here via TCRdb, limited to in-frame rearrangements. These files lack a portion of the clones; in checked studies, under half of the deficit traces to unresolved V genes, and the cause of the others is not known. The sample table shows 50,000 to 65,000 clones, and approximately 88% are seen once. The ten largest clones capture about 3.2% of the sample. What was sequenced was peripheral blood. These receptors were taken from a middle-aged man with active COVID-19.

This sequence joins TRBV11-2 and TRBJ2-3; 10 bases fit TRBD2. V dropped 1 base and J dropped 3; count of bases not matched to a gene: 1. Germline CDR1 is SGHAT and CDR2 is FQNNGV. CDR3 length: 15 residues. This chain's CDR3 is CASSLASGGTDTQYF. The DNA for the CDR3 is TGTGCCAGCAGCTTAGCTAGCGGGGGTACAGATACGCAGTATTTT. Full variable domain (remainder filled in from reference TRBV11-2 and TRBJ2-3): EAGVAQSPRYKIIEKRQSVAFWCNPISGHATLYWYQQILGQGPKLLIQFQNNGVVDDSQLPKDRFSAERLKGVDSTLKIQPAKLEDSAVYLCASSLASGGTDTQYFGPGTRLTVL.

V is TRBV18 and J is TRBJ2-5; 7 bases are shared with TRBD1. Germline CDR1 and CDR2: KGHSH and LQKENI. Germline trimming cut 4 bases from V and 2 bases from J; bases unmatched to any gene: 1. There are 13 residues in the CDR3. In nucleotides, the CDR3 is TGTGCCAGCTCACTGGGACAGCAAGAGACCCAGTACTTC. Its protein product is CASSLGQQETQYF.

The rearrangement links TRBV7-2 to TRBJ2-3, with D possibly TRBD1 on 6 matching bases. V was trimmed by 4 bases and J by 2 bases, leaving 22 bases between them. The CDR3 sequence is 18 residues long. Germline CDR1 SGHTA, CDR2 FQGNSA. CDR3 region: CASSSQRGQEIHTDTQYF. Written as DNA, the CDR3 is TGTGCCAGCAGCTCCCAGAGGGGACAAGAGATCCACACAGATACGCAGTATTTT.

The CDR3 DNA reads as TGTGCCAGCGAGGGCGGAAGCTCCTACGAGCAGTACTTC. Protein sequence: CASEGGSSYEQYF. V usage is TRBV12-3 or TRBV12-4 and J usage is TRBJ2-7, with TRBD2 as a possible D gene (5 bases). CDR3 size: 13 residues. The V gene lost 8 bases and the J gene lost 0 bases, with 11 bases spanning the gap.

The chain recombines TRBV6-5 with TRBJ1-2; D is possibly TRBD1 (5 bases). The CDR3 length is 15 residues. V was shortened by 2 bases and J by 8 bases, with 18 bases between the two germline ends. Germline-derived CDR1 and CDR2 are MNHEY and SVGAGI. Here the CDR3 DNA reads TGTGCCAGCAGTTACGAGGGGCCGGTGGGAGGCGGCTACACCTTC. Translated: CASSYEGPVGGGYTF.

V and J are TRBV6-5 and TRBJ2-7, with TRBD1 identical over 9 bases. The CDR3 is 14 residues long. J was trimmed by 7 bases and V by 6 bases; bases with no gene match: 10. The V gene's germline CDR1 is MNHEY and CDR2 SVGAGI. The CDR3 DNA reads as TGTGCCAGCAGCCCGGGACAGGGCTCGGGAGAGCAGTACTTC. Translation: CASSPGQGSGEQYF.

This rearrangement joins TRBV6-5 to TRBJ1-1; 8 bases are shared with TRBD1. CDR3 length: 14 amino acids. V trimming: 6 bases; J trimming: 5 bases; junction bases outside the gene matches: 8. The germline gives CDR1 MNHEY, CDR2 SVGAGI. CDR3 bases: TGTGCCAGCAGCCGCGTACAGGGGGGAACTGAAGCTTTCTTT. This encodes CASSRVQGGTEAFF.

The V gene is TRBV7-9, the J gene TRBJ1-2, with D perhaps TRBD1 (5 bases). Trimming stripped 1 base from V and 7 bases from J, with 19 bases between. Germline loops: CDR1 SEHNR, CDR2 FQNEAQ (reference sequence). The CDR3 runs 16 residues. The CDR3 DNA sequence: TGTGCCAGCAGCTTAGAGGGCAGCCGGGGGTCTGGTGGCTACACCTTC. Protein sequence: CASSLEGSRGSGGYTF.

The CDR3 sequence: CASSADRGRPSGYTF. The CDR3 nucleotides are TGTGCCAGCAGCGCCGACAGGGGGCGACCGAGTGGCTACACCTTC. The rearrangement uses TRBV6-5 and TRBJ1-2, with 10 bases lining up with TRBD1. Germline-derived CDR1 and CDR2 are MNHEY and SVGAGI. The ends lost 6 bases at V and 7 bases at J; junction bases unmatched: 11. The CDR3 consists of 15 residues.

The chain links TRBV19 to TRBJ2-3; no reliable D call. This CDR3 contains 13 residues. The germline V and J ends were trimmed by 0 bases and 6 bases, with 7 bases remaining between them. Per germline, CDR1 LNHDA and CDR2 SQIVND (reference sequence). CDR3 sequence: CASSIDSDDTQYF. CDR3 DNA: TGTGCCAGTAGTATAGACTCAGATGATACGCAGTATTTT.

The CDR3 region is CASSPGPSGNQPQHF. DNA for the CDR3: TGTGCCAGCTCACCAGGTCCTTCAGGCAATCAGCCCCAGCATTTT. The chain couples TRBV18 to TRBJ1-5; D gene uncertain. Germline CDR1 reads KGHSH; CDR2 reads LQKENI. This CDR3 is built from 15 residues. V lost 2 bases and J lost 2, with 10 bases in between.

The rearrangement joins TRBV21-1 to TRBJ2-4; the table gives TRBD2 as D, unverified against the DNA. TRBV21-1 is listed as a pseudogene. The CDR3 extends over 14 amino acids. CDR3 sequence reads: CASSKAFSSSVQYF. DNA of the CDR3: TGTGCCAGCAGCAAAGCGTTCTCCTCCAGCGTTCAGTACTTC.

The chain recombines TRBV7-8 with TRBJ2-3; the match to TRBD2 covers 10 bases. The CDR3 is made up of 16 amino acids. Trimming removed 5 bases from V and 6 bases from J; junction bases left unmatched: 11. Per the germline V gene, CDR1 is SGHVS and CDR2 is FQNEAQ. The CDR3 here is CASSRERGGRMDTQYF. CDR3 nucleotides: TGTGCCAGCAGCCGAGAGCGGGGGGGACGAATGGATACGCAGTATTTT.

This clone appeared once. The rearrangement links TRBV7-9 to TRBJ2-5; TRBD2 might be the D (5 bases). Germline V gene sequence: CDR1 SEHNR, CDR2 FQNEAQ (reference sequence). Trimming stripped 6 bases from V and 5 bases from J, with 7 bases between. The CDR3 covers 11 residues. CDR3 DNA sequence: TGTGCCAGCAGAAGAGGGGAGACCCAGTACTTC. Amino acid sequence: CASRRGETQYF.

This chain links TRBV27 with TRBJ1-6; D remains unclear. The CDR3 has 14 residues. The V gene lost 5 bases and the J gene lost 6 bases, with 11 bases spanning the gap. Germline-derived CDR1 and CDR2 are MNHEY and SMNVEV (reference sequence). The CDR3 loop reads CASSPTGGNSPLHF. Here the CDR3 DNA reads TGTGCCAGCAGTCCCACGGGAGGTAATTCACCCCTCCACTTT.